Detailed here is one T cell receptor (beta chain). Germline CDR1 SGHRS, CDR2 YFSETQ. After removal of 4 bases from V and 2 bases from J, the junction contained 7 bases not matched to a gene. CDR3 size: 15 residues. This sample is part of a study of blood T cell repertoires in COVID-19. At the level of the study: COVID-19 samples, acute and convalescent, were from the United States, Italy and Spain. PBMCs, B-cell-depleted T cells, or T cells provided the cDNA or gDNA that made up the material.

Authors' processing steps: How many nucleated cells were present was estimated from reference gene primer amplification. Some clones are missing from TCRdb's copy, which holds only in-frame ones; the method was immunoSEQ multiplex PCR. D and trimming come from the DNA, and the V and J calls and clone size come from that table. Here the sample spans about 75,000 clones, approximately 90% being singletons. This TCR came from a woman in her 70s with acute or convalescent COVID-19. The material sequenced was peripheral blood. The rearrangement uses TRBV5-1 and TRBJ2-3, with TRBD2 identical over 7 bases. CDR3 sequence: CASSTLSGNTDTQYF. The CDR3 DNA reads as TGCGCCAGCAGCACCCTAAGCGGGAACACAGATACGCAGTATTTT.